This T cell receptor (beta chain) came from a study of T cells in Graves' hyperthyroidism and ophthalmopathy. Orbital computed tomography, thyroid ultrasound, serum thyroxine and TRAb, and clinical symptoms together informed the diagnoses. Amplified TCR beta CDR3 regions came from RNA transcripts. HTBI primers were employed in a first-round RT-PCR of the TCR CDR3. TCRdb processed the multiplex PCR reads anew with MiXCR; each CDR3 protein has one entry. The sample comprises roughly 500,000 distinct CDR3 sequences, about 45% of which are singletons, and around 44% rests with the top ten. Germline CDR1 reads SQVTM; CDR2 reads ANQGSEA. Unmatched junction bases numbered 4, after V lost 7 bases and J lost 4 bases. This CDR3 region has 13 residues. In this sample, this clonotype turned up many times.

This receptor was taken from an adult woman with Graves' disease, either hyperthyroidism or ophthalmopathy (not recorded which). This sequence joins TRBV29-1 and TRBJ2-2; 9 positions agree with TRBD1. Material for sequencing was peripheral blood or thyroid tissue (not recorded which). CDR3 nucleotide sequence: TGCAGCGGAGGGGACAGGGCCACCGGGGAGCTGTTTTTT. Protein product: CSGGDRATGELFF.